One sample yielded the 14 T cell receptor beta chains listed below, sequenced in a study of response to subunit inactivated influenza vaccine. TCRdb redid the calling of the RT-PCR reads with MiXCR, one entry per CDR3 protein. The sample has hundreds of thousands of distinct CDR3 sequences; around 20% are singletons. The material was PBMCs from blood, obtained more than 4 days after vaccination. These receptors came from a man aged 45-65 years who received an inactivated influenza vaccine.

This clonotype was seen a handful of times. The CDR3 DNA reads TGTGCCAGCAGCTCAGGTCCGGGACAGGAGTACGAGCAGTACTTC. Amino acid sequence: CASSSGPGQEYEQYF. The gene calls are TRBV5-6 and TRBJ2-7, with 8 bases aligning to TRBD1. Germline CDR1 reads SGHDT; CDR2 reads YYEEEE. V was clipped by 3 bases and J by 4 bases; unmatched bases: 9. The CDR3 sequence is 15 residues long.

In this sample, this clonotype turned up many times. The rearrangement uses TRBV29-1 and TRBJ2-3; tentatively, D is TRBD1 or TRBD2 (5 bases each). The CDR3 has 12 amino acids. The ends were cut back, 5 bases at V and 6 bases at J, with 12 bases in the middle. Germline assignment: CDR1 SQVTM and CDR2 ANQGSEA. The DNA for the CDR3 is TGCAGCGTTACAGACGGGGCGGATACGCAGTATTTT. The encoded protein is CSVTDGADTQYF.

This chain links TRBV12-3 or TRBV12-4 with TRBJ1-2, with D tentatively TRBD1 (5 bases). The CDR3 has 21 residues. The V gene lost 3 bases and the J gene lost 7 bases, with 36 bases spanning the gap. CDR3 region: CASSFGARGLLVNAGLVGYTF. CDR3 nucleotides: TGTGCCAGCAGTTTTGGGGCGCGGGGTTTACTCGTTAACGCGGGGTTAGTTGGCTACACCTTC.

This clonotype has only a few counts. This chain uses TRBV5-1 with TRBJ1-2, with D unclear. Germline V gives CDR1 SGHRS, CDR2 YFSETQ. V lost 0 bases, J lost 7 bases, and 16 bases lay in between. The CDR3 contains 15 residues. The CDR3 sequence is CASSLAVGVSSGYTF. The CDR3 DNA follows: TGCGCCAGCAGCTTGGCCGTTGGGGTCTCATCTGGCTACACCTTC.

This clonotype has only a few counts. V and J are TRBV15 and TRBJ2-7; D is unclear. Trimming stripped 0 bases from V and 3 bases from J, with 3 bases between. CDR1 is LNHNV, CDR2 YYDKDF, per germline (reference sequence). The CDR3 covers 12 residues. For the CDR3, the DNA is TGTGCCACCAGCAGAGATGGCTACGAGCAGTACTTC. Its translation is CATSRDGYEQYF.

There are many counts of this clonotype. The V gene is TRBV29-1, the J gene TRBJ2-3; 11 bases line up with TRBD1. Germline V gene sequence: CDR1 SQVTM, CDR2 ANQGSEA. The CDR3 is 15 residues long. V trimming: 7 bases; J trimming: 1 base; junction bases outside the gene matches: 7. CDR3 bases: TGCAGCGGACGGGACAGGGGGGCCGGCACAGATACGCAGTATTTT. It is translated as CSGRDRGAGTDTQYF.

This clonotype was detected a few times. The rearrangement uses TRBV7-2 and TRBJ2-5; 11 nucleotides agree with TRBD1. The length of the CDR3 is 17 residues. V gave up 5 bases and J gave up 4 bases; unmatched junction bases: 12. Germline CDR1 is SGHTA and CDR2 is FQGNSA. In DNA form, the CDR3 reads TGTGCCAGCAGCCCTAGCGTAGTGGACAGGGGGCGAGAGACCCAGTACTTC. Translated, it gives CASSPSVVDRGRETQYF.

In its sample, this clonotype was seen many times. This chain joins TRBV12-3 or TRBV12-4 and TRBJ2-6, with no clear D. The CDR3 length is 14 residues. V was cut by 4 bases and J by 1 base, with 5 bases left in between. The CDR3: CASSYPSGANVLTF. The CDR3 bases are TGTGCCAGCAGTTATCCGTCTGGGGCCAACGTCCTGACTTTC.

The V call is TRBV4-3, the J call TRBJ2-3; D may be TRBD2 (5 bases). The CDR3 totals 16 residues. Germline assignment: CDR1 LGHNA and CDR2 YSLEER. Trimming left V 4 bases short and J 0 bases short, with 14 bases between. CDR3 nucleotide sequence: TGCGCCAGCAGCCGCAGGTCCGAGGGAAGCACAGATACGCAGTATTTT. As protein: CASSRRSEGSTDTQYF.

This clonotype was detected only a few times. CDR3 sequence reads: CSAARSGRFGEQFF. In nucleotides, the CDR3 is TGCAGTGCCGCCCGTAGCGGGAGATTTGGTGAGCAGTTCTTC. V usage is TRBV20-1 and J usage is TRBJ2-1, with 9 bases aligning to TRBD2. The CDR3 contains 14 residues. Germline V gives CDR1 DFQATT, CDR2 SNEGSKA (reference sequence). V shed 6 bases and J 9 bases; nucleotides not matched to a gene: 12.

There are many counts of this clonotype. DNA of the CDR3: TGCAGCGTTGAAGGACCGAACACCGGGGAGCTGTTTTTT. It encodes CSVEGPNTGELFF. This chain connects TRBV29-1 to TRBJ2-2; D uncertain. The CDR3 is 13 residues long. V was trimmed by 1 base and J by 0 bases, leaving 3 bases between them. CDR1 is SQVTM, CDR2 ANQGSEA, per germline.

The table lists this clonotype with a few counts. At one end the junction does not follow the germline gene, possibly because of a read error. The chain carries TRBV24-1 and TRBJ2-7, with D possibly matching TRBD2 (6 bases). Germline CDR1 KGHDR, CDR2 SFDVKD. The CDR3 covers 11 residues. CDR3 sequence reads: CATSTGRELYF. The CDR3 DNA follows: TGTGCCACTAGCACCGGACGGGAGCTGTACTTC.

A few counts support this clonotype. The rearrangement uses TRBV5-1 and TRBJ2-5; 7 nucleotides match TRBD2. Trimming at V came to 4 bases and at J to 5 bases, leaving 11 bases not matched to a gene. The CDR3 is 15 residues long. CDR1 and CDR2 from the germline V gene are SGHRS and YFSETQ. As DNA, the CDR3 is TGCGCCAGCAGCGCGGGGTCGGGGGGTCTTGAGACCCAGTACTTC. Protein product: CASSAGSGGLETQYF.

The table lists this clonotype with many counts. This chain joins TRBV7-2 and TRBJ1-5, with D tentatively TRBD1 (5 bases). V was shortened by 5 bases and J by 0 bases, with 8 bases between the two germline ends. Germline lookup yields CDR1 SGHTA and CDR2 FQGNSA. The CDR3 totals 14 residues. CDR3 region: CASSGTYSNQPQHF. The CDR3 DNA reads as TGTGCCAGCAGCGGGACTTATAGCAATCAGCCCCAGCATTTT.